These 6 T cell receptor beta chains share one sample of origin, sequenced in a study of CD8 T cells in ankylosing spondylitis. One entry per CDR3 protein, called by TCRdb with MiXCR from the 5' RACE reads. The sample yields over 600,000 distinct CDR3 sequences, 15% to 20% seen once. Study results and limitations: It appeared that ankylosing spondylitis blood was characterized by a TCR beta motif of 8 or 9 highly homologous variants.

The antigens for these receptors are not known. The specimen was blood, either unsorted or a sorted T cell fraction (not recorded which). These TCRs come from a male donor with ankylosing spondylitis.

This chain connects TRBV9 to TRBJ1-1; the D is unclear. Germline V gene data show CDR1 as SGDLS and CDR2 as YYNGEE. The ends were cut back, 7 bases at V and 1 base at J, with 8 bases in the middle. The CDR3 sequence is 12 residues long. CDR3: CASGPQNTEAFF. Written as DNA, the CDR3 is TGTGCCAGCGGGCCCCAGAACACTGAAGCTTTCTTT.

This clonotype was counted a few times. This rearrangement joins TRBV15 to TRBJ2-2, with D tentatively TRBD2 (7 bases). Trimming stripped 1 base from V and 1 base from J, with 16 bases between. Germline CDR1 LNHNV, CDR2 YYDKDF (reference sequence). The CDR3 consists of 18 residues. The CDR3 sequence: CATSRVAGALLNTGELFF. The CDR3 DNA reads TGTGCCACCAGCAGAGTCGCGGGGGCCCTCTTGAACACCGGGGAGCTGTTTTTT.

This clonotype was observed a handful of times. The chain is built from TRBV6-5 and TRBJ2-7; the D is unclear. V lost 9 bases to trimming and J lost 6 bases, with 15 bases between them. Germline-derived CDR1 and CDR2 are MNHEY and SVGAGI. The CDR3 consists of 12 residues. This chain's CDR3 is CASSNRRREQYF. CDR3 DNA: TGTGCCAGTTCGAACCGGCGACGCGAGCAGTACTTC.

This clonotype was seen only a few times. The V and J genes are TRBV11-2 and TRBJ2-1; D may be TRBD1 (5 bases). The CDR3 sequence is 12 residues long. From germline, CDR1 is SGHAT and CDR2 FQNNGV. Trimming cost V 9 bases and J 4 bases, with 10 bases left between them. The CDR3 bases are TGTGCCAGTTGCCGACAGTACAATGAGCAGTTCTTC. Translated, it gives CASCRQYNEQFF.

The chain links TRBV28 to TRBJ2-1; 9 bases agree with TRBD1. J was trimmed by 8 bases and V by 7 bases; bases with no gene match: 9. CDR3 length equals 14 residues. Looked up from germline, CDR1 is MDHEN and CDR2 is SYDVKM. The CDR3 here is CASTAGTGRDEQFF. CDR3 coding DNA: TGTGCCAGCACCGCCGGGACAGGGAGGGATGAGCAGTTCTTC.

The J gene is TRBJ2-1, the V gene TRBV6-1; 9 bases fit TRBD1. V shed 7 bases and J 2 bases; nucleotides not matched to a gene: 6. This CDR3 comprises 15 residues. CDR1 is MNHNS and CDR2 is SASEGT in the germline V gene. CDR3 in DNA: TGTGCCAGCACCAAAAGGACAGGGGCCTACAATGAGCAGTTCTTC. Encoded protein: CASTKRTGAYNEQFF.